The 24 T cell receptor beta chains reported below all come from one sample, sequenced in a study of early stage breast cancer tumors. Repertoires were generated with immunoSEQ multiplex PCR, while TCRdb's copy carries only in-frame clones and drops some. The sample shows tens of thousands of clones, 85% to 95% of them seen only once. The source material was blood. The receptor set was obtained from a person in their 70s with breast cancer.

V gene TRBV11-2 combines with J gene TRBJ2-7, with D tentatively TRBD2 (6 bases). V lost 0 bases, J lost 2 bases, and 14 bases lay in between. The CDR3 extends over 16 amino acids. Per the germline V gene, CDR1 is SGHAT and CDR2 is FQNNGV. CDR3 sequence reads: CASSLDKVAAAYEQYF. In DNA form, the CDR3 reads TGTGCCAGCAGCTTAGATAAGGTAGCGGCTGCCTACGAGCAGTACTTC.

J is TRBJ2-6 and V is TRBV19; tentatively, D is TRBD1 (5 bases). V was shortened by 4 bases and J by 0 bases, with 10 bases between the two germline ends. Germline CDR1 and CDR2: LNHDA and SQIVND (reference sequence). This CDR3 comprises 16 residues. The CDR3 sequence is CASSTQGSSGANVLTF. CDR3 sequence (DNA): TGTGCCAGTAGTACTCAGGGCTCCTCTGGGGCCAACGTCCTGACTTTC.

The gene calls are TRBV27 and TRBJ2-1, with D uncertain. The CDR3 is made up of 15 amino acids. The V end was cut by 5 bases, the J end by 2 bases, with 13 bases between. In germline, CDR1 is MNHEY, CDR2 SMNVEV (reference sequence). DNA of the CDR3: TGTGCCAGCAGTCCCCCTGGCGGTCCCTACAATGAGCAGTTCTTC. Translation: CASSPPGGPYNEQFF.

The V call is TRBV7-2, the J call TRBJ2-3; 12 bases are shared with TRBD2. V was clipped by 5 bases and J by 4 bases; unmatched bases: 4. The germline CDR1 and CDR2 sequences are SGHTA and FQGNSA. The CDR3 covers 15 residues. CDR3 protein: CASSGPSGGADTQYF. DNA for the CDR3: TGTGCCAGCAGCGGGCCTAGCGGGGGGGCAGATACGCAGTATTTT.

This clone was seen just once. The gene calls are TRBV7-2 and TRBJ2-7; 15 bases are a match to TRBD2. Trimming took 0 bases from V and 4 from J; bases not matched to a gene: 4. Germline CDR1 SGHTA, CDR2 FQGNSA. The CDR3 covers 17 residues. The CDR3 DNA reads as TGTGCCAGCAGCTTAGCGGGGACTAGCGGGGGGACTTACGAGCAGTACTTC. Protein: CASSLAGTSGGTYEQYF.

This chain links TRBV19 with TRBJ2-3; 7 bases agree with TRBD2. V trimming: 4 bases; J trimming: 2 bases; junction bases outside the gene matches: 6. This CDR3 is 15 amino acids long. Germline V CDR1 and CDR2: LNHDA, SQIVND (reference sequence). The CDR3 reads CASSNLAEHTDTQYF. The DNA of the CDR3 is TGTGCCAGTAGTAACCTAGCGGAGCACACAGATACGCAGTATTTT. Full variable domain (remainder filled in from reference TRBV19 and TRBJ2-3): DGGITQSPKYLFRKEGQNVTLSCEQNLNHDAMYWYRQDPGQGLRLIYYSQIVNDFQKGDIAEGYSVSREKKESFPLTVTSAQKNPTAFYLCASSNLAEHTDTQYFGPGTRLTVL.

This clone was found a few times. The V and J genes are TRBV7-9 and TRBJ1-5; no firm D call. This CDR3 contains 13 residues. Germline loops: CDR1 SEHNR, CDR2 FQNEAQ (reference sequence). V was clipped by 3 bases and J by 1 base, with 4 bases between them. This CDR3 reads CASSFMSNQPQHF. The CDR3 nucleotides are TGTGCCAGCAGCTTTATGAGCAATCAGCCCCAGCATTTT.

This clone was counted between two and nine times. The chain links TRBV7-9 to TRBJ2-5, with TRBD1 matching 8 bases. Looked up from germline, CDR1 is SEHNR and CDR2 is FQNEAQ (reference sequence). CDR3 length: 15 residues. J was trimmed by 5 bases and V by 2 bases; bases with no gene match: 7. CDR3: CASSLSGTGGETQYF. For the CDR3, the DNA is TGTGCCAGCAGCTTATCCGGGACAGGAGGGGAGACCCAGTACTTC.

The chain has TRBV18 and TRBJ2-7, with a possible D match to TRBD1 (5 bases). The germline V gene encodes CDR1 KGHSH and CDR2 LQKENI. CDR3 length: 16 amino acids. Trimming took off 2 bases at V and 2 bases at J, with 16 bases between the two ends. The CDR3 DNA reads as TGTGCCAGCTCACCATTTAGCCCCAGGGATACCTACGAGCAGTACTTC. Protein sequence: CASSPFSPRDTYEQYF. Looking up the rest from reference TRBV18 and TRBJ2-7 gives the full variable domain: NAGVMQNPRHLVRRRGQEARLRCSPMKGHSHVYWYRQLPEEGLKFMVYLQKENIIDESGMPKERFSAEFPKEGPSILRIQQVVRGDSAAYFCASSPFSPRDTYEQYFGPGTRLTVT.

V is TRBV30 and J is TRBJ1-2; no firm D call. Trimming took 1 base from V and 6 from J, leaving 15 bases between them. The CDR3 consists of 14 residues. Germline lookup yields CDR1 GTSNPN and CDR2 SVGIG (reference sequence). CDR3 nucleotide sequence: TGTGCCTGGAGTGGGGTGCGGGGAGGTAATGGCTACACCTTC. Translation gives CAWSGVRGGNGYTF.

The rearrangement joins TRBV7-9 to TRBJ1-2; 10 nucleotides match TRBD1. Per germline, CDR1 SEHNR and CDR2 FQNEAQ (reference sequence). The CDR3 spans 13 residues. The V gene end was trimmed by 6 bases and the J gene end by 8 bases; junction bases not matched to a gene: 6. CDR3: CASRPTGGQGYTF. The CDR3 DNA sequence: TGTGCCAGCAGGCCGACAGGGGGCCAAGGCTACACCTTC.

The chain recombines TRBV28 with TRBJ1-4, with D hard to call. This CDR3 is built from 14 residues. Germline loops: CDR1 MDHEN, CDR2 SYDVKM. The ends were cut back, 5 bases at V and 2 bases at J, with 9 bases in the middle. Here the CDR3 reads CASSRPSTNEKLFF. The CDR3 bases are TGTGCCAGCAGTCGTCCGAGCACTAATGAAAAACTGTTTTTT. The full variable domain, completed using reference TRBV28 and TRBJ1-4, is DVKVTQSSRYLVKRTGEKVFLECVQDMDHENMFWYRQDPGLGLRLIYFSYDVKMKEKGDIPEGYSVSREKKERFSLILESASTNQTSMYLCASSRPSTNEKLFFGSGTQLSVL.

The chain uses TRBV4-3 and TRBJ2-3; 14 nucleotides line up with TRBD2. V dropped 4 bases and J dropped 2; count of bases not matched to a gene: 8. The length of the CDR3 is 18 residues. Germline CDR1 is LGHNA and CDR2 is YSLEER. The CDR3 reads CASSLGLAGGLITDTQYF. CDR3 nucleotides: TGCGCCAGCAGCCTCGGACTAGCGGGGGGCCTCATCACAGATACGCAGTATTTT.

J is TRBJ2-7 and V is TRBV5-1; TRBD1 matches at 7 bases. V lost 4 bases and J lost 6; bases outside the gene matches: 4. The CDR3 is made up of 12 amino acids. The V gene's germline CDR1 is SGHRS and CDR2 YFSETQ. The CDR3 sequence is CASSLTGLEQYF. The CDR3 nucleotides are TGCGCCAGCAGCCTGACAGGGCTCGAGCAGTACTTC.

The CDR3 loop reads CASSDRLAGASTDTQYF. The CDR3 bases are TGTGCCAGCAGTGATCGACTAGCTGGGGCTAGCACAGATACGCAGTATTTT. The V gene is TRBV6-1, the J gene TRBJ2-3; TRBD2 matches 7 bases. Per germline, CDR1 MNHNS and CDR2 SASEGT. J lost 0 bases, V lost 3 bases, and 9 bases had no gene match. The CDR3 runs 17 residues.

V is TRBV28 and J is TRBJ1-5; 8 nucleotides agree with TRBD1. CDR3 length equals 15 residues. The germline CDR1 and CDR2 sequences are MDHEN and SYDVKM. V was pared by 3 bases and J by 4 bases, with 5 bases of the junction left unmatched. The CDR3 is CASSLGNRGNQPQHF. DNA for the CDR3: TGTGCCAGCAGTTTGGGCAACAGGGGGAATCAGCCCCAGCATTTT.

CDR3 loop: CASRQSGLANIQYF. The CDR3 DNA follows: TGTGCCAGCAGGCAAAGTGGACTAGCCAACATTCAGTACTTC. The chain is built from TRBV7-2 and TRBJ2-4, with TRBD2 identical over 8 bases. From germline, CDR1 is SGHTA and CDR2 FQGNSA. V shed 6 bases, J shed 7 bases, and the junction held 8 bases outside the gene matches. The length of the CDR3 is 14 residues.

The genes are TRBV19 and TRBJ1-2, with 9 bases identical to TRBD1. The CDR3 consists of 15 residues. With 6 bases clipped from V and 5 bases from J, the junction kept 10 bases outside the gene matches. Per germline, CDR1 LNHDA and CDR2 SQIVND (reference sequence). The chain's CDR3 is CASRARGQGDYGYTF. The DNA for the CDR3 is TGTGCCAGTAGGGCCCGGGGACAGGGAGATTATGGCTACACCTTC.

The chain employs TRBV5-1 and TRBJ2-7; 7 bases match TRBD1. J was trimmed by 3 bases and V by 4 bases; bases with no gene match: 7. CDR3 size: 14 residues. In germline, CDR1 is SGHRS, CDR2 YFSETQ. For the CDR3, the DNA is TGCGCCAGCAGCCCGTCGACAGGGTTCTACGAGCAGTACTTC. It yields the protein CASSPSTGFYEQYF.

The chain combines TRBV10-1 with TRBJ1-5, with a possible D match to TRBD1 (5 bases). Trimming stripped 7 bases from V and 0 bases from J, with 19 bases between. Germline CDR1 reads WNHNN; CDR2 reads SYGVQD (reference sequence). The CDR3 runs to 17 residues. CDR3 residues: CASIRDYSLNSNQPQHF. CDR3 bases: TGCGCCAGCATTAGGGACTACTCTCTTAATAGCAATCAGCCCCAGCATTTT.

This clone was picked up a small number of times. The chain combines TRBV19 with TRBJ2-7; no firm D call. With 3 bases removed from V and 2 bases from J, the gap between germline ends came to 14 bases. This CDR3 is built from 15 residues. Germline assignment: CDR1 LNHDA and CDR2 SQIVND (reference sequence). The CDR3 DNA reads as TGTGCCAGTAGTATTCGCGGCGCTAGAGCCTACGAGCAGTACTTC. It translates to CASSIRGARAYEQYF.

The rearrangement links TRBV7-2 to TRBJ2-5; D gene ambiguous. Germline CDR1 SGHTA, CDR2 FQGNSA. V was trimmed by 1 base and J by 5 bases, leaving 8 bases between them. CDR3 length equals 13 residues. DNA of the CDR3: TGTGCCAGCAGCTTAGTAGATCTGGAGACCCAGTACTTC. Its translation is CASSLVDLETQYF.

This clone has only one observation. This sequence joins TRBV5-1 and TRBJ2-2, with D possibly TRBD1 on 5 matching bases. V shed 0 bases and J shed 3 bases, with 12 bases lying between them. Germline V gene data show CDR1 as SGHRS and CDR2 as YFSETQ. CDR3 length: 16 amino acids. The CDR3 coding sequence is TGCGCCAGCAGCTTGGCCCGGCAGGGTGACACCGGGGAGCTGTTTTTT. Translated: CASSLARQGDTGELFF.

The CDR3 here is CASSSGLAGTEQYF. CDR3 sequence (DNA): TGTGCCAGCAGCTCGGGACTAGCGGGTACCGAGCAGTACTTC. V and J are TRBV11-2 and TRBJ2-7, with 12 positions matching TRBD2. The germline V gene has CDR1 SGHAT and CDR2 FQNNGV. The CDR3 is made up of 14 amino acids. Trimming at V came to 4 bases and at J to 6 bases, leaving 4 bases not matched to a gene.